These 10 T cell receptor beta chains share one sample of origin, sequenced in a study of post-analysis software for immune sequencing data. Sequencing libraries made from TCR beta cDNA carried unique molecular identifiers. MiXCR, run by TCRdb on the PCR reads, gives a single entry per CDR3 protein. The sample comprises some 500,000 distinct CDR3 sequences, roughly 45% of which are singletons, and 9.5% to 13% rests with the top ten. No cognate antigen is known for these TCRs. Findings and caveats of the study: TRBV5-6, TRBV5-1 and TRBV20-1 belonged to a set of roughly five TRBV segments that were more frequent in patients than controls.

What was sequenced was blood. Every receptor here comes from a girl between 5 and 17 years old with multiple sclerosis.

This clonotype has just a few counts. Here the CDR3 reads CSAHFGPSGRNEQFF. The CDR3 region has the DNA TGCAGTGCCCATTTCGGCCCTAGCGGGAGGAATGAGCAGTTCTTC. The chain joins TRBV20-1 to TRBJ2-1, with 11 bases identical to TRBD2. Trimming cost V 6 bases and J 7 bases; bases outside gene matches: 11. The CDR3 has 15 residues. Germline-derived CDR1 and CDR2 are DFQATT and SNEGSKA (reference sequence).

The chain links TRBV20-1 to TRBJ1-2, with a weak D call TRBD1 (5 bases). Per the germline V gene, CDR1 is DFQATT and CDR2 is SNEGSKA (reference sequence). This CDR3 has 12 residues. V was clipped by 1 base and J by 7 bases, with 10 bases between them. The CDR3 coding sequence is TGCAGTGCTAGAGTGGGGACCCTTGGCTACACCTTC. Its protein product is CSARVGTLGYTF.

The rearrangement uses TRBV7-8 and TRBJ2-1; D is perhaps TRBD2 (5 bases). V shed 7 bases and J shed 2 bases, with 15 bases lying between them. Germline V gene data show CDR1 as SGHVS and CDR2 as FQNEAQ. The CDR3 totals 15 residues. Written as DNA, the CDR3 is TGTGCCAGCAAACAAAGAGGCGGGCCCTACAATGAGCAGTTCTTC. Translation: CASKQRGGPYNEQFF.

This clonotype was detected once. The V gene is TRBV29-1, the J gene TRBJ1-1, with no clear D. Trimming stripped 7 bases from V and 6 bases from J, with 18 bases between. CDR1 SQVTM and CDR2 ANQGSEA come from the germline V gene. CDR3 size: 13 residues. In nucleotides, the CDR3 is TGCAGCGCCCAAACGGACCTCGCCGCTGAAGCTTTCTTT. Protein: CSAQTDLAAEAFF.

This clonotype showed up just a few times. The genes are TRBV7-9 and TRBJ2-1; TRBD1 matches at 8 bases. The V gene's germline CDR1 is SEHNR and CDR2 FQNEAQ (reference sequence). The ends lost 5 bases at V and 1 base at J; junction bases unmatched: 16. CDR3 size: 19 residues. CDR3 sequence (DNA): TGTGCCAGCAGCCAGCTCGGACGGACAGGGTGGAGGTCCTACAATGAGCAGTTCTTC. Amino acids: CASSQLGRTGWRSYNEQFF.

The rearrangement uses TRBV14 and TRBJ2-7; 10 bases are shared with TRBD2. The J segment lost 5 bases and the V segment lost 2 bases, leaving 3 bases of the junction unmatched. This CDR3 region has 14 residues. The germline CDR1 and CDR2 sequences are SGHDN and FVKESK. CDR3: CASSQPSGSHEQYF. In DNA, the CDR3 is TGTGCCAGCAGCCAACCTAGCGGGAGCCACGAGCAGTACTTC.

This clonotype was counted only a few times. CDR3 amino acids: CASSEGQGFHYGYTF. The CDR3 DNA reads as TGTGCCAGCAGTGAGGGACAGGGATTTCACTATGGCTACACCTTC. The chain links TRBV6-1 to TRBJ1-2; the match to TRBD1 covers 9 bases. V dropped 3 bases and J dropped 3; count of bases not matched to a gene: 5. The CDR3 has 15 residues. The germline CDR1 and CDR2 sequences are MNHNS and SASEGT.

This clonotype was counted between two and nine times. Here the CDR3 reads CASSLSGRGRAAEQFF. CDR3 in DNA: TGTGCCAGCAGCTTAAGCGGACGGGGGAGGGCCGCGGAGCAGTTCTTC. V is TRBV7-8 and J is TRBJ2-1, with 7 bases that match TRBD2. The germline gives CDR1 SGHVS, CDR2 FQNEAQ. V lost 2 bases, J lost 10 bases, and 14 bases stayed unmatched. This CDR3 spans 16 amino acids.

This sequence joins TRBV28 and TRBJ2-5, with 8 positions matching TRBD1. The J call is in doubt because the DNA end fits TRBJ2-7 better. The CDR3 covers 14 residues. From germline, CDR1 is MDHEN and CDR2 SYDVKM. The DNA for the CDR3 is TGTGCCAGCAGTTTACCCCAGGACAGGGACGAGCAGTACTTC. Translation: CASSLPQDRDEQYF.

This chain joins TRBV20-1 and TRBJ2-5; D is perhaps TRBD2 (6 bases). CDR1 DFQATT and CDR2 SNEGSKA come from the germline V gene (reference sequence). CDR3 length equals 13 residues. V lost 6 bases and J lost 5, with 16 bases in between. The CDR3 nucleotides are TGCAGTGCGTGGTTGGTGGGGAGGGAGACCCAGTACTTC. Amino acid sequence: CSAWLVGRETQYF.